Below, one TCR beta chain is given with its context. The CDR3 has 13 amino acids. Germline V gene data show CDR1 as SGHRS and CDR2 as YFSETQ. V lost 4 bases, J lost 8 bases, and 15 bases lay in between. A library of TCRbeta sequences, prepared with unique molecular identifiers, was generated. TCRdb used MiXCR to reprocess the PCR reads, holding one entry per CDR3 protein. This table holds about 580,000 distinct CDR3 sequences, roughly 27% found once. This record belongs to a study of T-cell reconstitution after alpha-beta-depleted transplantation in children. This chain connects TRBV5-1 to TRBJ1-2; D is unresolved. This TCR derives from a boy under two years old with Wiskott-Aldrich syndrome, due to receive a stem cell transplant. Source: PBMCs, taken before TCRalphabeta/CD19-depleted stem cell transplant. The CDR3 sequence is CASSPMAASGYTF. Here the CDR3 DNA reads TGCGCCAGCAGCCCTATGGCGGCAAGCGGCTACACCTTC.